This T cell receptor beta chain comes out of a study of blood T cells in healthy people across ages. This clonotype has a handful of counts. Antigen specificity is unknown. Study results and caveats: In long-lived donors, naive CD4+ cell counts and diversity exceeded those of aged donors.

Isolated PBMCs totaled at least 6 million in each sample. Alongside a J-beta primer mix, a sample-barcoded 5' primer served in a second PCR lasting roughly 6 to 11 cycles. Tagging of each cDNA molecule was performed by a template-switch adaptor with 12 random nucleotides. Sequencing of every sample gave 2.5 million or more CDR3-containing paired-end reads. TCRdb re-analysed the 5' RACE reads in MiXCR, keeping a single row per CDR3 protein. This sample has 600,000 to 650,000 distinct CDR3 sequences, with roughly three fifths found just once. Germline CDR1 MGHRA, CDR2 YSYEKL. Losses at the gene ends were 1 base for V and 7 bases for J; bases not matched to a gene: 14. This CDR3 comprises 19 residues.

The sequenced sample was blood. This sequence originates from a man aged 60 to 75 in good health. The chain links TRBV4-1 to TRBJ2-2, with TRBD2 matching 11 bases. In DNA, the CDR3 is TGCGCCAGCAGCCAAGCAAGTCCGGGGCTAGCGGGGGGACACGGGGAGCTGTTTTTT. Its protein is CASSQASPGLAGGHGELFF.